This T cell receptor (beta chain) was captured in a study of blood T cell repertoires in COVID-19 (dated by TCRdb to about 2020). Turning to the overall study: Samples from collaborators originated in the United States, Italy and Spain and spanned both the acute and convalescent phases of COVID-19. The prospective study material was composed of cDNA or gDNA derived from T cells, B-cell-depleted T cells, or PBMCs. A de-identified subject ID, COVID-19 status, age in years and sex were almost always included in the sample metadata. Samples were obtained from the ongoing ImmuneRACE study (first 160 participants) and from 1,200 or so subjects provided by 6 global collaborators. Deeply sampled blood TCRbeta repertoires from subjects exposed to, actively infected with, or recovered from COVID-19 were included in the dataset. Where HLA class I and class II types were available, the types were taken from metadata supplied by the sample provider, not from assay-based typing. The repertoires were made available in a free public database intended to serve as a resource for research on the immune response to SARS-CoV-2. Findings and caveats that apply to the study as a whole: How much clinical and demographic metadata was included differed by source and by participant, and the metadata was provided uncurated.

TCRbeta CDR3 regions were amplified from genomic DNA by means of the immunoSEQ Assay, a bias-controlled multiplex PCR. The authors' analysis ran thus. Nucleated cell counts per sample were estimated from amplification of reference gene primers within the assay. To quantify the absolute abundance of each unique TCRbeta CDR3 rearrangement, sequence reads were collapsed and filtered. Productive Simpson clonality was computed per sample as the square root of Simpson's diversity index over productive rearrangements. Held by TCRdb, this immuneACCESS table contains in-frame sequences only and omits some clones. Under half of the omission traces to an unresolved V gene where checked; the cause of the rest is unknown. V, J and clone size are taken as reported in that table, and D and trimming were inferred from the DNA itself. The sample table shows some 300,000 clones, and roughly 90% are seen once. Under 15% of the sample belongs to the ten largest clones.

One collaborating source in Seattle enrolled patients while the patients were actively infected and followed the patients over time throughout the course of disease. Whole blood was collected in K2EDTA tubes by collaborating institutions according to the institutions' own protocols. Collaborator samples were shipped for TCRbeta analysis as frozen whole blood, isolated PBMCs, or DNA extracted from either sample type. The count of this clone is one. The target of this receptor is not known. Base qualities are not provided; no much larger clone lies one nucleotide away. From the germline V gene (reference sequence), CDR1 is MNHEY and CDR2 is SMNVEV. From the cysteine up to the phenylalanine, the CDR3 has a length of 15 residues. The sequence is cut down to CDR3 DNA, 45 bases in frame from base 1. V is cut back by 5 bases and J by 0 bases, with 1 base in the junction unmatched.

Here the chain combines TRBV27 and TRBJ2-7, with 13 bases in between that match TRBD2. The clonotype originates from a woman between 65 and 79 years old with COVID-19, enrolled during active disease. The specimen sequenced was peripheral blood. The CDR3 has the sequence CASSTSGGASYEQYF. The nucleotide sequence reads TGTGCCAGCAGTACTAGCGGGGGGGCCTCCTACGAGCAGTACTTC.